These 16 T cell receptor beta chains came from one sample sequenced in a study of blood T cell repertoires in COVID-19. TCRdb's table, derived via immunoSEQ multiplex PCR, lists solely in-frame clones and lacks some. The sample carries some 390,000 clones, approximately 87% recorded once. Sequencing was performed on peripheral blood. The receptors come from a woman in her fifties or sixties with COVID-19, enrolled during active disease.

The CDR3 coding sequence is TGTGCCAGCTCACGTGGGGGGACAGGCGACACTGAAGCTTTCTTT. It codes for CASSRGGTGDTEAFF. V gene TRBV18 combines with J gene TRBJ1-1, with TRBD1 matching 8 bases. The ends lost 4 bases at V and 3 bases at J; junction bases unmatched: 7. CDR1 and CDR2 from the germline V gene are KGHSH and LQKENI. CDR3 length equals 15 residues.

CDR3 amino acids: CASRAGQHNEQFF. The CDR3 bases are TGTGCCAGCAGGGCGGGACAGCACAATGAGCAGTTCTTC. The chain uses TRBV2 and TRBJ2-1; D possibly corresponds to TRBD1 (7 bases). V was pared by 6 bases and J by 5 bases, with 11 bases between. Per the germline V gene, CDR1 is SNHLY and CDR2 is FYNNEI. The CDR3 spans 13 residues.

This chain links TRBV5-1 with TRBJ2-1; TRBD2 is a possible D gene (6 bases). CDR1 is SGHRS, CDR2 YFSETQ, per germline. The CDR3 consists of 16 residues. The ends were cut back, 3 bases at V and 1 base at J, with 14 bases in the middle. The DNA for the CDR3 is TGCGCCAGCAGCTCGGCCGGAGGGACGTCCTACAATGAGCAGTTCTTC. Translation: CASSSAGGTSYNEQFF. The complete variable domain, with remaining parts taken from reference TRBV5-1 and TRBJ2-1, reads KAGVTQTPRYLIKTRGQQVTLSCSPISGHRSVSWYQQTPGQGLQFLFEYFSETQRNKGNFPGRFSGRQFSNSRSEMNVSTLELGDSALYLCASSSAGGTSYNEQFFGPGTRLTVL.

The chain carries TRBV29-1 and TRBJ1-2, with 7 bases matching TRBD1. This CDR3 has 13 residues. Unmatched junction bases numbered 13, after V lost 7 bases and J lost 8 bases. Germline V lookup: CDR1 SQVTM, CDR2 ANQGSEA. CDR3 coding DNA: TGCAGCGCCATCGGTGAGGGGGCGAAAGGCTACACCTTC. Its protein product is CSAIGEGAKGYTF.

The rearrangement uses TRBV9 and TRBJ1-1; D not certain. Per the germline V gene, CDR1 is SGDLS and CDR2 is YYNGEE. CDR3 length equals 14 residues. Deletions cut 0 bases from V and 3 bases from J, with 9 bases between. The CDR3 spells CASSVGGSDTEAFF. The DNA of the CDR3 is TGTGCCAGCAGCGTAGGAGGGTCGGACACTGAAGCTTTCTTT.

The V gene is TRBV19, the J gene TRBJ2-1; D not certain. V lost 3 bases to trimming and J lost 1 base, with 7 bases between them. The CDR3 loop spans 14 amino acids. Germline V gene data show CDR1 as LNHDA and CDR2 as SQIVND (reference sequence). The CDR3 DNA follows: TGTGCCAGTAGTATTGTCAGTTCCTACAATGAGCAGTTCTTC. Its translation: CASSIVSSYNEQFF. The variable domain in full, with the rest retrieved from reference TRBV19 and TRBJ2-1, is DGGITQSPKYLFRKEGQNVTLSCEQNLNHDAMYWYRQDPGQGLRLIYYSQIVNDFQKGDIAEGYSVSREKKESFPLTVTSAQKNPTAFYLCASSIVSSYNEQFFGPGTRLTVL.

This sequence joins TRBV3-1 (or the pseudogene TRBV3-2) and TRBJ1-6; D gene unclear. The CDR3 spans 14 residues. CDR1 LGHDT and CDR2 YNNKEL come from the germline V gene (reference sequence). Trimming cost V 2 bases and J 7 bases, with 9 bases left between them. For the CDR3, the DNA is TGTGCCAGCAGCCAACAGGTGTTGAATTCACCCCTCCACTTT. Protein: CASSQQVLNSPLHF.

The chain links TRBV29-1 to TRBJ1-6; no reliable D call. The CDR3 runs 13 residues. Germline CDR1 and CDR2: SQVTM and ANQGSEA. Trimming pared 7 bases from V and 0 bases from J, leaving 7 bases between. CDR3 nucleotides: TGCAGCGCCGGCCGCTCCTATAATTCACCCCTCCACTTT. It encodes CSAGRSYNSPLHF.

The rearrangement links TRBV28 to TRBJ1-2; D gene unclear. V lost 4 bases and J 7 bases, leaving 19 bases between the germline ends. Per the germline V gene, CDR1 is MDHEN and CDR2 is SYDVKM. The CDR3 runs 15 residues. The CDR3 DNA follows: TGTGCCAGCAGTTCAGAACACCGGAGGCTTGGTGGCTACACCTTC. This translates into CASSSEHRRLGGYTF.

The V call is TRBV11-2, the J call TRBJ1-1, with D perhaps TRBD1 (6 bases). Per germline, CDR1 SGHAT and CDR2 FQNNGV. Trimming removed 3 bases at V and 1 base at J, with 12 bases between. The CDR3 has 15 residues. The CDR3 nucleotides are TGTGCCAGCAGCTTCCCCGGGACACCGAACACTGAAGCTTTCTTT. Residues: CASSFPGTPNTEAFF. The full variable domain, its missing parts supplied by reference TRBV11-2 and TRBJ1-1, is EAGVAQSPRYKIIEKRQSVAFWCNPISGHATLYWYQQILGQGPKLLIQFQNNGVVDDSQLPKDRFSAERLKGVDSTLKIQPAKLEDSAVYLCASSFPGTPNTEAFFGQGTRLTVV.

The chain joins TRBV5-1 to TRBJ1-1; no definite D call. The CDR3 is made up of 15 amino acids. Germline assignment: CDR1 SGHRS and CDR2 YFSETQ. V was trimmed by 1 base and J by 0 bases, leaving 10 bases between them. CDR3 residues: CASSLRVDLNTEAFF. In DNA form, the CDR3 reads TGCGCCAGCAGCTTGAGGGTGGACTTGAACACTGAAGCTTTCTTT.

The chain is built from TRBV12-5 and TRBJ1-3, with no clear D. The CDR3 contains 12 residues. CDR1 and CDR2 from the germline V gene are LGHNT and FRNRAP. CDR3 coding DNA: TGTGTCGTAGAACTGTTCGGAAACACCATATATTTT. It is translated as CVVELFGNTIYF.

This clone was observed many times. This chain connects TRBV6-4 to TRBJ2-2; D gene ambiguous. CDR1 is MRHNA and CDR2 is SNTAGT in the germline V gene. This CDR3 has 13 amino acids. Between the trimmed V and J ends, which lost 4 bases and 5 bases, there was a span of 8 bases. DNA of the CDR3: TGTGCCAGCAGTGTAGGAGAAACCGGGGAGCTGTTTTTT. This encodes CASSVGETGELFF.

V gene TRBV6-5 combines with J gene TRBJ2-3; unclear D gene. The CDR3 extends over 15 amino acids. Trimming stripped 3 bases from V and 0 bases from J, with 10 bases between. The V gene's germline CDR1 is MNHEY and CDR2 SVGAGI. The CDR3 DNA is TGTGCCAGCAGTTATCAGTTGCAGAGCACAGATACGCAGTATTTT. This sequence encodes CASSYQLQSTDTQYF.

This chain uses TRBV9 with TRBJ2-3; 12 bases agree with TRBD2. Trimming took 5 bases from V and 0 from J; bases not matched to a gene: 13. This CDR3 is built from 19 residues. Germline-derived CDR1 and CDR2 are SGDLS and YYNGEE. The CDR3 reads CASSEILAGGPASTDTQYF. CDR3 nucleotide sequence: TGTGCCAGCAGTGAAATACTAGCGGGGGGTCCAGCTAGCACAGATACGCAGTATTTT.

This rearrangement joins TRBV6-1 to TRBJ2-7, with D tentatively TRBD2 (6 bases). Trimming removed 3 bases at V and 4 bases at J, with 7 bases between. The germline V gene has CDR1 MNHNS and CDR2 SASEGT. The length of the CDR3 is 12 residues. The chain's CDR3 is CASSEEGYEQYF. The CDR3 DNA is TGTGCCAGCAGTGAGGAGGGATACGAGCAGTACTTC.